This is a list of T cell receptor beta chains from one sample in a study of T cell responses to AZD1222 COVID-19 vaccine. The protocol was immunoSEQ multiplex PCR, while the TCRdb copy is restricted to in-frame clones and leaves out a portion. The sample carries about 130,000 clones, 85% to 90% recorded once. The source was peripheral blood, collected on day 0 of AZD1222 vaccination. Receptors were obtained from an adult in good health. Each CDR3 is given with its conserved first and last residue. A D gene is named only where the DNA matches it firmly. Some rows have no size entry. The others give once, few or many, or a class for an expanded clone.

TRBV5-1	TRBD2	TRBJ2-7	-	TGCGCCAGCAGCTTGGGTGCTAGCGGGAAGAGCTACGAGCAGTACTTC	CASSLGASGKSYEQYF
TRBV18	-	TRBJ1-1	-	TGTGCCAGCTCACCAACCCAGGGTAGGATGAACACTGAAGCTTTCTTT	CASSPTQGRMNTEAFF
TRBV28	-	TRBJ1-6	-	TGTGCCAGCAGTTTACCCGGGGCGCTGGGTTCACCCCTCCACTTT	CASSLPGALGSPLHF
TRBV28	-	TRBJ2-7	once	TGTGCCAGCAGTCAACGGAGGAGGGGTTACGAGCAGTACTTC	CASSQRRRGYEQYF
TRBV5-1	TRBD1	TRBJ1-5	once	TGCGCCAGCAGCCCCACGACAGGGGGGGAGCCCCAGCATTTT	CASSPTTGGEPQHF
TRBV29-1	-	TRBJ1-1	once	TGCAGCGCATTCAGTGGGAGTGCGGGTGAAGCTTTCTTT	CSAFSGSAGEAFF
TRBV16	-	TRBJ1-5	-	TGTGCCAGCAGCCAGCAAGGGAGCAATCAGCCCCAGCATTTT	CASSQQGSNQPQHF
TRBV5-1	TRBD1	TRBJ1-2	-	TGCGCCAGCAGCCTGACAGGGTTTGATCGCTATGGCTACACCTTC	CASSLTGFDRYGYTF
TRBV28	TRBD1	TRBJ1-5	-	TGTGCCAGCAGGTTTTCGGACAGGCAGCAGCCCCAGCATTTT	CASRFSDRQQPQHF
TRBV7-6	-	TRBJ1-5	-	TGTGCCAGCAGCTTAGGGGCAGTCGGAAGCAATCAGCCCCAGCATTTT	CASSLGAVGSNQPQHF
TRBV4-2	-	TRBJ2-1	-	TGTGCCAGCAGCCAAGACCGTCTAGCGGACAGAAGGAATGAGCAGTTCTTC	CASSQDRLADRRNEQFF
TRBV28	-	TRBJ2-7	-	TGTGCCAGCAGTTCCCCGACCCCTTCCAAGTACGAGCAGTACTTC	CASSSPTPSKYEQYF
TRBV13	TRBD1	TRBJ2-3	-	TGTGCCAGCAGCTTACTCTCCGTGACAGGGGGCAGGGATACGCAGTATTTT	CASSLLSVTGGRDTQYF
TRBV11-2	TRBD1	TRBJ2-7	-	TGTGCCAGCAGCTTCGGGGACAGGCCTCTTCGCGAGCAGTACTTC	CASSFGDRPLREQYF
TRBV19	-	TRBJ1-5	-	TGTGCCAGTAGCTGGGGCAGGGGTAGCAATCAGCCCCAGCATTTT	CASSWGRGSNQPQHF
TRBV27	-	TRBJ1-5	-	TGTGCCAGCAGTTTATGGAGGGATCAGCCCCAGCATTTT	CASSLWRDQPQHF
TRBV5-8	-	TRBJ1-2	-	TGCTTATTTTCCCGGGACAACAACTATGGCTACACCTTC	CLFSRDNNYGYTF
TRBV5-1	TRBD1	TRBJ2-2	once	TGCGCCAGCAGCTTACAAACATTGACAGGGTCATCCGGGGAGCTGTTTTTT	CASSLQTLTGSSGELFF
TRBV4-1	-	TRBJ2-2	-	TGCGCCAGCAGCCCACCTTTACGGGTCAACACCGGGGAGCTGTTTTTT	CASSPPLRVNTGELFF
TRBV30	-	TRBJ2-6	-	TGTGCCGGGGACGGGGCTGGGGCCAACGTCCTGACTTTC	CAGDGAGANVLTF
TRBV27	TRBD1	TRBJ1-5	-	TGTGCCAGCAGCCGTGGGACAGGGGTTCAGCCCCAGCATTTT	CASSRGTGVQPQHF
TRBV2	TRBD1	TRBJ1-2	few	TGTGCCAGCAGAGGGGACAGCCAATTCTTC	CASRGDSQFF
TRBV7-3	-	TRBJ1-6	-	TGTGCCAGCAGCTATAGGGGGAATTCACCCCTCCACTTT	CASSYRGNSPLHF
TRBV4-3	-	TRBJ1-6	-	TGCGCCAGCAGCCAAGGGAGTAATGGGGGCGGAGGGTCACCCCTCCACTTT	CASSQGSNGGGGSPLHF
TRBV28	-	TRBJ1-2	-	TGTGCCAGCAGCCTTAGGCCAGATGGCTACACCTTC	CASSLRPDGYTF
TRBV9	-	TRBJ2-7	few	TGTGCCAGCAGCGTCAGTTGGTCGGGTAGGAACTACGAGCAGTACTTC	CASSVSWSGRNYEQYF
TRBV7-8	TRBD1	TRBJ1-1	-	TGTGCCAGCAGCTTTGGACAGGGGGGTCGTGAAGCTTTCTTT	CASSFGQGGREAFF
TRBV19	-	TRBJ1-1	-	TGTGCCAGTAGCCCATCTACCGGGACAACAACTTTCTTT	CASSPSTGTTTFF
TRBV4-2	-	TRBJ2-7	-	TGTGCCAGCAGCCAAGAGCTCCAAAGTTCCTACGAGCAGTACTTC	CASSQELQSSYEQYF
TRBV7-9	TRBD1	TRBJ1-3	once	TGTGCCAGCAGCCCCAGGGGACAGCGCTCTGGAAACACCATATATTTT	CASSPRGQRSGNTIYF
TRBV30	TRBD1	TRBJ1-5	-	TGTGCCTGGAGTTCCCACCGGACAGGGATTGATCAGCCCCAGCATTTT	CAWSSHRTGIDQPQHF
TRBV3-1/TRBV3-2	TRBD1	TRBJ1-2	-	TGTGCCAGCAGCCAAGAAGGGGGCGACTATGGCTACACCTTC	CASSQEGGDYGYTF
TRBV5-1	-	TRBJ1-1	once	TGCGCCAGCAGCATTCGGACGGGGAACACTGAAGCTTTCTTT	CASSIRTGNTEAFF
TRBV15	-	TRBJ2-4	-	TGTGCCACCAGCAGAGTTCTAGCCAAAAACATTCAGTACTTC	CATSRVLAKNIQYF